The entry that follows covers one T cell receptor beta chain sequence. PCR was performed using 60 Vbeta and 13 Jbeta primers. Produced via immunoSEQ multiplex PCR; TCRdb's table is partial and in-frame only. Of around 120,000 clones in the sample, less than 85% were seen once. This sample is part of a study of cytomegalovirus exposure and HLA in healthy donors. Per germline, CDR1 SEHNR and CDR2 FQNEAQ (reference sequence). This CDR3 comprises 16 residues. Losses at the gene ends were 5 bases for V and 6 bases for J; bases not matched to a gene: 14. The chain combines TRBV7-9 with TRBJ2-3; TRBD2 agrees at 7 bases. Sequenced input: PBMCs. The TCR sequence derives from a male donor in good health and CMV-seronegative. The CDR3 DNA reads TGTGCCAGCAGCGCGGGAGTTCGGGGGTGGGTGGATACGCAGTATTTT. It translates to CASSAGVRGWVDTQYF.